What follows are 15 T cell receptor beta chains derived from one specimen sequenced in a study of graft-versus-host responses after intestinal transplantation. Measured with immunoSEQ multiplex PCR; TCRdb has only the in-frame clones, and not every one. The table lists 8,000 to 9,000 clones, approximately 30% of them singletons. Here the sequenced sample was alloreactive CD4+ T cells from a mixed lymphocyte reaction culture, taken before intestinal transplant. The subset is: CFSE-low proliferating T cells sorted from roughly 6-day pre-transplant mixed lymphocyte reaction (GvH or HvG direction). These receptors came from a human patient who received an intestinal transplant.

In this sample, this clone turned up a few times. The V and J genes are TRBV6-5 and TRBJ2-3; 8 nucleotides agree with TRBD2. J lost 0 bases, V lost 6 bases, and 5 bases had no gene match. The CDR3 totals 15 residues. Germline V CDR1 and CDR2: MNHEY, SVGAGI. Written as DNA, the CDR3 is TGTGCCAGCAGAAAACTAGCGGATAGCACAGATACGCAGTATTTT. It encodes CASRKLADSTDTQYF.

The V call is TRBV6-6, the J call TRBJ2-1; the D is unclear. Germline CDR1 MNHNY, CDR2 SVGAGI (reference sequence). V was cut by 4 bases and J by 9 bases, with 10 bases left in between. This CDR3 has 12 amino acids. DNA of the CDR3: TGTGCCAGCAGTTCGGGTCTGGGTGAGCAGTTCTTC. This sequence encodes CASSSGLGEQFF.

By share, this clone counts as large (0.1 to 1%). The gene calls are TRBV7-9 and TRBJ2-3; 7 positions match TRBD2. The V and J ends lost 7 bases and 1 base, in that order; junction bases with no gene match: 11. Per germline, CDR1 SEHNR and CDR2 FQNEAQ (reference sequence). This CDR3 has 16 amino acids. The CDR3 spells CASINWGGLGTDTQYF. CDR3 coding DNA: TGTGCCAGCATCAATTGGGGGGGTCTTGGCACAGATACGCAGTATTTT.

In this sample, this clone is medium-sized. The chain employs TRBV23-1 and TRBJ2-3, with D possibly being TRBD2 (5 bases). TRBV23-1 is an ORF for which the function is uncertain. The CDR3 is 16 residues long. The V end lost 3 bases, the J end lost 4 bases, and 17 bases lay between the germline ends. CDR3 coding DNA: TGCGCCAGCAGTCAGCGGGTCACTGGGTTAGCAGATACGCAGTATTTT. Protein product: CASSQRVTGLADTQYF.

This clone was observed a handful of times. The J gene is TRBJ2-5, the V gene TRBV2; possibly TRBD2 for D (5 bases). Germline loops: CDR1 SNHLY, CDR2 FYNNEI. The germline V and J ends were trimmed by 6 bases and 5 bases, with 13 bases remaining between them. This CDR3 is 13 amino acids long. In nucleotides, the CDR3 is TGTGCCAGCAGAGCTAGCATCGGTGAGACCCAGTACTTC. This translates into CASRASIGETQYF.

Relative to its sample, this clone is medium-sized. This rearrangement joins TRBV19 to TRBJ1-6, with a possible D match to TRBD1 (5 bases). The V gene's germline CDR1 is LNHDA and CDR2 SQIVND (reference sequence). The ends were cut back, 6 bases at V and 0 bases at J, with 9 bases in the middle. There are 15 residues in the CDR3. The CDR3, as DNA: TGTGCCAGTAGCCCTGACAGCTCCTATAATTCACCCCTCCACTTT. Translated: CASSPDSSYNSPLHF.

The chain employs TRBV2 and TRBJ2-3, with 12 bases fitting TRBD2. CDR1 and CDR2 (germline): SNHLY, FYNNEI. Trimming took 8 bases from V and 6 from J; bases not matched to a gene: 12. The CDR3 spans 16 residues. The CDR3 DNA reads as TGTGCCAGCGACGGCCCGACTAGCGGGAGACCGGATACGCAGTATTTT. Translation gives CASDGPTSGRPDTQYF. Variable domain in full (rest from reference TRBV2 and TRBJ2-3): EPEVTQTPSHQVTQMGQEVILRCVPISNHLYFYWYRQILGQKVEFLVSFYNNEISEKSEIFDDQFSVERPDGSNFTLKIRSTKLEDSAMYFCASDGPTSGRPDTQYFGPGTRLTVL.

This clone was counted a few times. The chain uses TRBV6-4 and TRBJ1-2, with 8 bases lining up with TRBD1. The germline V gene has CDR1 MRHNA and CDR2 SNTAGT. V dropped 6 bases and J dropped 8; count of bases not matched to a gene: 20. CDR3 size: 17 residues. As DNA, the CDR3 is TGTGCCAGCAGAGGCCTAGTGCAGGGGGCAGCCCTTCGGGGCTACACCTTC. This encodes CASRGLVQGAALRGYTF.

In its sample, this clone was seen a few times. V usage is TRBV6-1 and J usage is TRBJ2-5; 14 nucleotides line up with TRBD2. This CDR3 contains 16 residues. J gave up 5 bases and V 4 bases, and 6 bases lay outside the gene matches. Germline CDR1 is MNHNS and CDR2 is SASEGT. For the CDR3, the DNA is TGTGCCAGCAGTGCCCTGGGACTAGCGGGGGCCGAGACCCAGTACTTC. It translates to CASSALGLAGAETQYF.

V is TRBV11-2 and J is TRBJ1-4; 7 bases agree with TRBD1. V lost 5 bases to trimming and J lost 4 bases; unmatched junction nucleotides: 10. Germline V gene lookup returns CDR1 SGHAT and CDR2 FQNNGV. CDR3 size: 16 residues. The CDR3 DNA sequence: TGTGCCAGCAGCGGCCGGGCAGGGGGGCGTAATGAAAAACTGTTTTTT. It codes for CASSGRAGGRNEKLFF.

In its sample, this clone was seen a few times. The V and J genes are TRBV5-4 and TRBJ1-1, with D unresolved. Trimming shortened V by 4 bases and J by 4 bases, and 14 bases separated the two germline ends. Germline loops: CDR1 SGHNT, CDR2 YYREEE (reference sequence). CDR3 size: 14 residues. The DNA of the CDR3 is TGTGCCAGCAGCCGGGGTCTGCTTGGCACTGAAGCTTTCTTT. This sequence encodes CASSRGLLGTEAFF.

This CDR3 is CASSLGTGLVTDTQYF. The DNA of the CDR3 is TGTGCCAGCAGCTTGGGTACAGGGCTCGTCACAGATACGCAGTATTTT. This rearrangement joins TRBV5-4 to TRBJ2-3; a possible D gene is TRBD1 (6 bases). The germline gives CDR1 SGHNT, CDR2 YYREEE (reference sequence). This CDR3 has 16 residues. The ends were cut back, 0 bases at V and 2 bases at J, with 13 bases in the middle.

This chain links TRBV4-2 with TRBJ2-1; D uncertain. Between the trimmed V and J ends, which lost 0 bases and 6 bases, there was a span of 12 bases. CDR1 and CDR2 (germline): LGHNA, YNFKEQ. The CDR3 loop spans 15 amino acids. The CDR3 is CASSQDKNSPNEQFF. The CDR3 bases are TGTGCCAGCAGCCAAGATAAGAATAGCCCCAATGAGCAGTTCTTC.

This clone rates as medium-sized (0.01 to 0.1%). The rearrangement joins TRBV19 to TRBJ1-5; TRBD1 might be the D (5 bases). The CDR3 runs to 14 residues. Trimming took off 3 bases at V and 2 bases at J, with 8 bases between the two ends. Germline V gene data show CDR1 as LNHDA and CDR2 as SQIVND (reference sequence). The DNA of the CDR3 is TGTGCCAGTAGTATGCAGGGTGGCAATCAGCCCCAGCATTTT. This translates into CASSMQGGNQPQHF.

In its sample, this clone ranks as medium-sized (0.01 to 0.1%). V gene TRBV5-6 combines with J gene TRBJ2-1; TRBD2 matches 13 bases. In germline, CDR1 is SGHDT, CDR2 YYEEEE. This CDR3 is built from 15 residues. V lost 3 bases, J lost 4 bases, and 1 base stayed unmatched. CDR3 sequence (DNA): TGTGCCAGCAGCTGGGGACTAGCGGGATACAATGAGCAGTTCTTC. This translates into CASSWGLAGYNEQFF.